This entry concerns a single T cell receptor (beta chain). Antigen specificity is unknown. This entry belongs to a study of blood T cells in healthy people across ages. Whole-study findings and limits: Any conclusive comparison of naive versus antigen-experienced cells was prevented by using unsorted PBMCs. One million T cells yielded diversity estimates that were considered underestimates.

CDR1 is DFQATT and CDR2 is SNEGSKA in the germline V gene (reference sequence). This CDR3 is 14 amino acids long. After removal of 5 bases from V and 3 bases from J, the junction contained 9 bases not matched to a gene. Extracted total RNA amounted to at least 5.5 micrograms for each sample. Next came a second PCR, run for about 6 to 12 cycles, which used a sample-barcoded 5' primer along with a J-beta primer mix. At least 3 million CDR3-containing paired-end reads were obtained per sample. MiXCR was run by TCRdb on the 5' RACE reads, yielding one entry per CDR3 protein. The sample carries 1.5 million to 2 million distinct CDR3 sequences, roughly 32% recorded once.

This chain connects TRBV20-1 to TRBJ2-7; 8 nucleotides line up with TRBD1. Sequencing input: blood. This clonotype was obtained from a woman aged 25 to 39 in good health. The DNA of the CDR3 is TGCAGTGCTGCACTGACAGGGGATGGCTACGAGCAGTACTTC. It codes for CSAALTGDGYEQYF.